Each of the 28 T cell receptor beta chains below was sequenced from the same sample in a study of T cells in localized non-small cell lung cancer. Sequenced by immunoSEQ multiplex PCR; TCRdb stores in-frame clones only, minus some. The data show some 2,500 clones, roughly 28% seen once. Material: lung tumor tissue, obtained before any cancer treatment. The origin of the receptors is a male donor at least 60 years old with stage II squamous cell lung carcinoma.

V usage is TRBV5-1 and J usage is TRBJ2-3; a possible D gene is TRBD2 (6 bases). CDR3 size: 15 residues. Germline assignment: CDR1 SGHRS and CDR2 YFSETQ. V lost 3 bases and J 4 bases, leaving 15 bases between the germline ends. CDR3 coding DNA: TGCGCCAGCAGCTCCGGGGACTCACGGGCAGATACGCAGTATTTT. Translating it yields CASSSGDSRADTQYF.

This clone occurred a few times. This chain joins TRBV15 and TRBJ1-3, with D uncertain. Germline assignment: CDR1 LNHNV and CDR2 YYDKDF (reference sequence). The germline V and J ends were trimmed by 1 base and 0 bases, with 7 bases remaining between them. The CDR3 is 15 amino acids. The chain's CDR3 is CATSRARDSGNTIYF. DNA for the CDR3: TGTGCCACCAGCAGAGCACGGGACTCTGGAAACACCATATATTTT.

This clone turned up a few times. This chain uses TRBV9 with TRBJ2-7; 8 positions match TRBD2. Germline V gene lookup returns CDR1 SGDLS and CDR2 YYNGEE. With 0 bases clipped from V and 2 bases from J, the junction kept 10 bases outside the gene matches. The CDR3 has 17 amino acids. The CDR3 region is CASSVGPSGWDPYEQYF. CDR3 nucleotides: TGTGCCAGCAGCGTAGGACCTAGCGGGTGGGACCCCTACGAGCAGTACTTC.

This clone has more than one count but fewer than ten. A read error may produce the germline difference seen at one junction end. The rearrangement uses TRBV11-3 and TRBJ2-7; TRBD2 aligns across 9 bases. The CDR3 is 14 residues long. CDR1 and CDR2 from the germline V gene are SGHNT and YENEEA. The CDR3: CASSPQGLAVMGDF. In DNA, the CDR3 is TGTGCCAGCAGCCCCCAGGGACTAGCCGTAATGGGTGACTTC.

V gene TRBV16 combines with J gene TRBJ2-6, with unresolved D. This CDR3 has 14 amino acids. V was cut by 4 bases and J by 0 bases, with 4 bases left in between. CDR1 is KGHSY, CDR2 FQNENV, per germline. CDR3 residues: CASSPYSGANVLTF. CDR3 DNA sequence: TGTGCCAGCAGCCCCTACTCTGGGGCCAACGTCCTGACTTTC.

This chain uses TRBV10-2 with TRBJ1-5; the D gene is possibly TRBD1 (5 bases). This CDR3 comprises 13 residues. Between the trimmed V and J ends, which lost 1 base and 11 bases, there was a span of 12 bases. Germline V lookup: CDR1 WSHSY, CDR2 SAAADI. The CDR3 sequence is CASSEFGGSAQHF. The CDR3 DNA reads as TGCGCCAGCAGTGAGTTCGGGGGATCGGCCCAGCATTTT.

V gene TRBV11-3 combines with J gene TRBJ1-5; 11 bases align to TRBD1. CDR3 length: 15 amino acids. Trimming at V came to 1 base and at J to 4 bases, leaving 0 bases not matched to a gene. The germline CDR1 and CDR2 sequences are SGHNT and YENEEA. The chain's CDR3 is CASSLGDRGNQPQHF. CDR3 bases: TGTGCCAGCAGCTTAGGGGACAGGGGGAATCAGCCCCAGCATTTT.

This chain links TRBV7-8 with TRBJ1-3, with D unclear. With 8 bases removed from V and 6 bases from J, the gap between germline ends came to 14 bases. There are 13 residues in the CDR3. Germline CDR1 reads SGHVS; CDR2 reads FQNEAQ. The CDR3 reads CASLLVAENTIYF. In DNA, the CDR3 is TGTGCCAGCCTACTCGTCGCGGAAAACACCATATATTTT.

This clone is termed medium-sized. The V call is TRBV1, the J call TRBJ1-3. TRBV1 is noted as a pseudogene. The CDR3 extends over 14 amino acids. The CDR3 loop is CASSQAGFGNTIYF. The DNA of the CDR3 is TGCGCCAGCAGCCAAGCTGGTTTTGGAAACACCATATATTTT.

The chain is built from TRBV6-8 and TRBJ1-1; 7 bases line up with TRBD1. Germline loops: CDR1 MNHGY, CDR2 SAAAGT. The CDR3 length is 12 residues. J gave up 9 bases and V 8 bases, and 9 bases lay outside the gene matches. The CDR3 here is CASSDLDRQAFF. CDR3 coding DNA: TGTGCCAGCTCTGACCTGGACAGGCAAGCTTTCTTT.

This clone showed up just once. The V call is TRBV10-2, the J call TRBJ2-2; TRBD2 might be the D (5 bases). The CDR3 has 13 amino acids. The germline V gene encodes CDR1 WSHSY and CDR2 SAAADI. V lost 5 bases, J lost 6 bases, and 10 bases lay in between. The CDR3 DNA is TGCGCCAGCAGTACCGGGGATGCCGGGGAGCTGTTTTTT. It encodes CASSTGDAGELFF.

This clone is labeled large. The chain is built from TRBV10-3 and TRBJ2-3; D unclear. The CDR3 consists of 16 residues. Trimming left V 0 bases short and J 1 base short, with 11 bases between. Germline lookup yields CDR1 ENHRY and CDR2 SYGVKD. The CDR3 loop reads CAISESQDPGTDTQYF. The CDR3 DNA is TGTGCCATCAGTGAGTCTCAGGACCCTGGCACAGATACGCAGTATTTT.

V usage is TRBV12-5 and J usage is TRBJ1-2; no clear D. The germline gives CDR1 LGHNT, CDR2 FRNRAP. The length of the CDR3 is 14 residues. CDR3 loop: CASAPAAATYGYTF. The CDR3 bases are TGTGCCAGCGCCCCGGCAGCGGCGACCTATGGCTACACCTTC. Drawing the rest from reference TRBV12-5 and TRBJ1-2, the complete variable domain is DARVTQTPRHKVTEMGQEVTMRCQPILGHNTVFWYRQTMMQGLELLAYFRNRAPLDDSGMPKDRFSAEMPDATLATLKIQPSEPRDSAVYFCASAPAAATYGYTFGSGTRLTVV.

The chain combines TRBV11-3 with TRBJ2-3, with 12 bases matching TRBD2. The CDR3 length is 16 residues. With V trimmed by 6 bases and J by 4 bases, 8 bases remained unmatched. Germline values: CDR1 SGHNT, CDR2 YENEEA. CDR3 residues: CASRQKLAGGPDTQYF. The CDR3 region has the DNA TGTGCCAGCAGACAGAAACTAGCGGGAGGCCCAGATACGCAGTATTTT.

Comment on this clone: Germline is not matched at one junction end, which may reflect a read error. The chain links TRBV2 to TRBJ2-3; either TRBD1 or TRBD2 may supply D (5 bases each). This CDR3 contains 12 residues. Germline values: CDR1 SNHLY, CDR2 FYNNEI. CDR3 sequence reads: CASGEERDRIPF. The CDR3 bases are TGTGCCAGCGGGGAAGAACGGGACCGGATCCCTTTT.

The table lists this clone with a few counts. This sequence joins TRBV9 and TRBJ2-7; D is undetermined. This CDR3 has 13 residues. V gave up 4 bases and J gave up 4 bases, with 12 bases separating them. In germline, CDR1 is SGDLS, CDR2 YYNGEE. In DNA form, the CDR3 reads TGTGCCAGCAGCCTTCTTAAAGCATACGAGCAGTACGTC. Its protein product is CASSLLKAYEQYV.

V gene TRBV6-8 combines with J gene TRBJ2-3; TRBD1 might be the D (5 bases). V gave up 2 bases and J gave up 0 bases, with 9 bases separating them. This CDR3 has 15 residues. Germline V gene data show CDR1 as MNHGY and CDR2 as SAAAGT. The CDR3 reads CASSYRQTSTDTQYF. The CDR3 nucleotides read TGTGCCAGCAGTTACCGACAGACCAGCACAGATACGCAGTATTTT.

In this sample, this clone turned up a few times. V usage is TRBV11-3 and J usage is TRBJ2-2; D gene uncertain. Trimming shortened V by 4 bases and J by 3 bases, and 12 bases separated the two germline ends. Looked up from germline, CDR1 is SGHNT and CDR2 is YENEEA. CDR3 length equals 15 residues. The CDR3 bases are TGTGCCAGCAGCTACGCACCCCTCGACACCGGGGAGCTGTTTTTT. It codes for CASSYAPLDTGELFF. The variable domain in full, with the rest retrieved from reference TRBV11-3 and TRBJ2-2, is EAGVVQSPRYKIIEKKQPVAFWCNPISGHNTLYWYLQNLGQGPELLIRYENEEAVDDSQLPKDRFSAERLKGVDSTLKIQPAELGDSAVYLCASSYAPLDTGELFFGEGSRLTVL.

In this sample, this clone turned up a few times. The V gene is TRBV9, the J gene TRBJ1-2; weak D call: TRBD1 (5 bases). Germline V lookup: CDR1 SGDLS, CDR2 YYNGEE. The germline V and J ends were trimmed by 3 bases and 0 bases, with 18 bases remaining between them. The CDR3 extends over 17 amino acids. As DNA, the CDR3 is TGTGCCAGCAGCGCCCGGGGCCAAGACCGAGCTAACTATGGCTACACCTTC. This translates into CASSARGQDRANYGYTF.

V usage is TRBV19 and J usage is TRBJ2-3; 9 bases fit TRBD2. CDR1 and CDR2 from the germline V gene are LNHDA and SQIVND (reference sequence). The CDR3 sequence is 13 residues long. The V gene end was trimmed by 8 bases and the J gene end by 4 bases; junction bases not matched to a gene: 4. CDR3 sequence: CASRERGADTQYF. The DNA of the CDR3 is TGTGCCAGTCGGGAGCGGGGGGCAGATACGCAGTATTTT.

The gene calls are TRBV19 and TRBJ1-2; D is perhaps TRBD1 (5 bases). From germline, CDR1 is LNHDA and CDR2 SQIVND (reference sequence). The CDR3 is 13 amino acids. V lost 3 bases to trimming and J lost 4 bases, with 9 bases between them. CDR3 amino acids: CASSMGDSYGYTF. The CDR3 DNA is TGTGCCAGTAGTATGGGGGATAGCTATGGCTACACCTTC.

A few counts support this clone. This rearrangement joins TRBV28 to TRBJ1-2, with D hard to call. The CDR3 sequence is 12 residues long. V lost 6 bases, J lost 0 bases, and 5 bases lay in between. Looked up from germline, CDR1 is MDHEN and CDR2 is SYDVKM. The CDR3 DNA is TGTGCCAGCAGGGCAACTAACTATGGCTACACCTTC. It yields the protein CASRATNYGYTF.

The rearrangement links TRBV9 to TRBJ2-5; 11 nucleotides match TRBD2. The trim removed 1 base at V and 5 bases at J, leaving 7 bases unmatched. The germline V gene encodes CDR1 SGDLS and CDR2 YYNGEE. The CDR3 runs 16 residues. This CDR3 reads CASSVIAGGTVETQYF. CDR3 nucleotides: TGTGCCAGCAGCGTAATAGCGGGAGGGACGGTGGAGACCCAGTACTTC. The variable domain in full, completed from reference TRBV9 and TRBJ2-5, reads DSGVTQTPKHLITATGQRVTLRCSPRSGDLSVYWYQQSLDQGLQFLIQYYNGEERAKGNILERFSAQQFPDLHSELNLSSLELGDSALYFCASSVIAGGTVETQYFGPGTRLLVL.

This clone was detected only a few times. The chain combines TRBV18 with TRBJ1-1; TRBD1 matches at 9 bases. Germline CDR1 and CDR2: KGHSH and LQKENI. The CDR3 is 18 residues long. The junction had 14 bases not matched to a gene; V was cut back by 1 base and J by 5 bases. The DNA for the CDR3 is TGTGCCAGCTCACCACGGATAGTCGTGACAGGGGGAGATACTGAAGCTTTCTTT. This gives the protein CASSPRIVVTGGDTEAFF.

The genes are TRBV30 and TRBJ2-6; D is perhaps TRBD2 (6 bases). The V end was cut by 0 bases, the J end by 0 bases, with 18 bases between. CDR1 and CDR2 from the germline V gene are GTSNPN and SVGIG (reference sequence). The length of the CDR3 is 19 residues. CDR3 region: CAWSVWGVLTSSGANVLTF. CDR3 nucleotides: TGTGCCTGGAGTGTTTGGGGGGTCCTAACCTCCTCTGGGGCCAACGTCCTGACTTTC.

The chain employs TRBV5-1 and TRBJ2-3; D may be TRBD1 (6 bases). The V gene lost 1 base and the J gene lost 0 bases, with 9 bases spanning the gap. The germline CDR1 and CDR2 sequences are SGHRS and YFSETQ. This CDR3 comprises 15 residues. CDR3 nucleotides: TGCGCCAGCAGCTTGTACACAGGGAGCACAGATACGCAGTATTTT. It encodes CASSLYTGSTDTQYF.

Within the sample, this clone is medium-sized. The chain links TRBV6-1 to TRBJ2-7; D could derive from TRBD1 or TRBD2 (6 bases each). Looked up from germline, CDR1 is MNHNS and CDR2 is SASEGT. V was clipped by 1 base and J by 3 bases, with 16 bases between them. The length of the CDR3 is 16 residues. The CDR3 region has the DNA TGTGCCAGCAGTGAAGGGTTGTCGGGGGCCCTCTACGAGCAGTACGTC. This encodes CASSEGLSGALYEQYV.

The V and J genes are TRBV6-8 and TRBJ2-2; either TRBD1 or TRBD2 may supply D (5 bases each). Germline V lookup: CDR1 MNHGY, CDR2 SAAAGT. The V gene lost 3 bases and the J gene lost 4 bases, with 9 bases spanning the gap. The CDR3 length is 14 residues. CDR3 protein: CASSYDSGTGELFF. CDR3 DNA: TGTGCCAGCAGTTATGACAGCGGCACCGGGGAGCTGTTTTTT.